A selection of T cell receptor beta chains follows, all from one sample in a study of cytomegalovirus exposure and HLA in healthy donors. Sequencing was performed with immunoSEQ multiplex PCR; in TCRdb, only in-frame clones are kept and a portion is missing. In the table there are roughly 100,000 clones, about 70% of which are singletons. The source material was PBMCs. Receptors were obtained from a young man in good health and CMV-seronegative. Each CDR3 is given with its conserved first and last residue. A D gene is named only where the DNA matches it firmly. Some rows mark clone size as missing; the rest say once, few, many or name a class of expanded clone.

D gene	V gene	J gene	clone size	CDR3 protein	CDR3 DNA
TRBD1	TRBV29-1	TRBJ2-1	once	CSARTGVINEQFF	TGCAGCGCTCGGACAGGGGTGATCAATGAGCAGTTCTTC
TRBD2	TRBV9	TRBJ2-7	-	CASSASGNPTYEQYF	TGTGCCAGCAGCGCTAGCGGGAACCCCACCTACGAGCAGTACTTC
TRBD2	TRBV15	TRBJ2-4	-	CATSRDREGGNIQYF	TGTGCCACCAGCAGAGATCGTGAGGGAGGGAACATTCAGTACTTC
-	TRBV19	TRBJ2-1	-	CASRRRDYNEQFF	TGTGCCAGCAGACGCAGGGACTACAATGAGCAGTTCTTC
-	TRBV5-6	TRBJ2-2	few	CASSLYVLNTGELFF	TGTGCCAGCAGCTTGTATGTTTTAAACACCGGGGAGCTGTTTTTT
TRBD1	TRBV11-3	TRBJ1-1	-	CASSFNRGRKTEAFF	TGTGCCAGCAGCTTCAACAGGGGGCGAAAGACTGAAGCTTTCTTT
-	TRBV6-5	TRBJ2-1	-	CASSYTYGEQFF	TGTGCCAGCAGTTACACGTACGGTGAGCAGTTCTTC
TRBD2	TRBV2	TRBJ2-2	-	CASSDGLAGVGGELFF	TGTGCCAGCAGTGACGGACTAGCGGGAGTTGGCGGGGAGCTGTTTTTT
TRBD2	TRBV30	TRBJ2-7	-	CACPLSGRSSYEQYF	TGTGCCTGCCCTTTGAGCGGGAGATCCTCCTACGAGCAGTACTTC
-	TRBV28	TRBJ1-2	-	CASSLPRVSGYTF	TGTGCCAGCAGTTTACCCAGGGTCAGTGGCTACACCTTC
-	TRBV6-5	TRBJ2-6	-	CASRYTDSGANGLTF	TGTGCCAGCAGGTATACAGACTCTGGGGCCAACGGCCTGACTTTC
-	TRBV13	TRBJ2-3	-	CASSLPRGGTQYF	TGTGCCAGCAGCTTACCCCGGGGAGGCACGCAGTATTTT
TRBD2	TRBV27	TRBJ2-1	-	CASSRTSGSLYEQFF	TGTGCCAGCAGCCGGACTAGCGGGAGTCTGTATGAGCAGTTCTTC
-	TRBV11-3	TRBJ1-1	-	CASSSPGGARTEAFF	TGTGCCAGCAGCTCCCCCGGGGGGGCTCGGACTGAAGCTTTCTTT
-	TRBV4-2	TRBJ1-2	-	CASSPSTREGYTF	TGTGCCAGCAGCCCGTCGACCCGAGAGGGATACACCTTC
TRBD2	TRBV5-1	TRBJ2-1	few	CASSPGTSKNEQFF	TGCGCCAGCAGCCCTGGGACTAGCAAGAATGAGCAGTTCTTC
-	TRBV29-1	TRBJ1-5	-	CSAGEGFNQPQHF	TGCAGCGCCGGGGAGGGGTTCAATCAGCCCCAGCATTTT
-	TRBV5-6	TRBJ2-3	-	CASSFGSSVADTQYF	TGTGCCAGCAGCTTTGGGAGCTCCGTCGCAGATACGCAGTATTTT
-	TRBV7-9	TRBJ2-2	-	CASSLATTNTGELFF	TGTGCCAGCAGCTTAGCCACAACGAACACCGGGGAGCTGTTTTTT
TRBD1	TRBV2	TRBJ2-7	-	CASSENRGPYEQYF	TGTGCCAGCAGTGAAAACAGGGGCCCCTACGAGCAGTACTTC
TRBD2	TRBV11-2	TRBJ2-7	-	CASSLRLAGSSEQYF	TGTGCCAGCAGCTTGCGACTAGCGGGGTCATCCGAGCAGTACTTC
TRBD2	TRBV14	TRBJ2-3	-	CASSELRGRDTDTQYF	TGTGCCAGCAGCGAGCTCCGCGGGAGGGATACAGATACGCAGTATTTT
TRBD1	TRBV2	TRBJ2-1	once	CASKDRSSLYNEQFF	TGTGCCAGCAAGGACAGGTCGTCCCTTTACAATGAGCAGTTCTTC
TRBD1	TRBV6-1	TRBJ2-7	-	CASSERDRLDEQYF	TGTGCCAGCAGTGAACGGGACAGATTGGACGAGCAGTACTTC
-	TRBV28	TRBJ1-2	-	CASSQLGGDRNYGYTF	TGTGCCAGCAGCCAACTAGGCGGGGACCGGAACTATGGCTACACCTTC
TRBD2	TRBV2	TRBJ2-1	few	CASSSTSGRPNEQFF	TGTGCCAGCAGTTCAACTAGCGGGAGGCCAAATGAGCAGTTCTTC
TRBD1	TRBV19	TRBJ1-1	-	CASSKGTGPTEAFF	TGTGCCAGTAGTAAGGGGACAGGGCCCACTGAAGCTTTCTTT
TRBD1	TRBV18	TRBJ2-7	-	CASSLGTETYEQYF	TGTGCCAGCTCATTGGGGACAGAGACCTACGAGCAGTACTTC
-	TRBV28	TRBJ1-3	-	CASTLGGSGNTIYF	TGTGCCAGCACTTTGGGGGGATCTGGAAACACCATATATTTT
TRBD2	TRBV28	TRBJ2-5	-	CASSAAGLAEETQYF	TGTGCCAGCAGCGCTGCTGGACTAGCGGAAGAGACCCAGTACTTC
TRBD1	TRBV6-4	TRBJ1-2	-	CASSDTGTAVYGYTF	TGTGCCAGCAGTGACACCGGGACAGCTGTTTATGGCTACACCTTC
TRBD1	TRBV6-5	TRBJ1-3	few	CASSSPGTGERNTIYF	TGTGCCAGCAGTTCTCCCGGGACAGGGGAAAGAAACACCATATATTTT
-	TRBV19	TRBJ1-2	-	CASRREENNYGYTF	TGTGCCAGTAGAAGAGAAGAGAATAACTATGGCTACACCTTC
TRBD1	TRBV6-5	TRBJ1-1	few	CASRTGVNTEAFF	TGTGCCAGCAGAACAGGGGTGAACACTGAAGCTTTCTTT
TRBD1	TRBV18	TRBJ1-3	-	CASSPTGAGSGNTIYF	TGTGCCAGCTCACCTACAGGGGCGGGCTCTGGAAACACCATATATTTT
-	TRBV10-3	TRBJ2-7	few	CAISDPAGVAYEQYF	TGTGCCATCAGTGACCCAGCAGGGGTTGCCTACGAGCAGTACTTC
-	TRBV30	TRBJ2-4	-	CAWSETRRGKAKNIQYF	TGTGCCTGGAGCGAAACTAGACGGGGGAAGGCCAAAAACATTCAGTACTTC
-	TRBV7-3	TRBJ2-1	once	CASSPGGSYNEQFF	TGTGCCAGCAGCCCCGGGGGCTCCTACAATGAGCAGTTCTTC
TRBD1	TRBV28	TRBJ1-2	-	CASSSTGGVYGYTF	TGTGCCAGCAGTTCAACAGGGGGCGTCTATGGCTACACCTTC